This paragraph reports one T cell receptor (beta chain). Its cognate antigen is unknown. TCRdb re-called the 5' RACE reads through MiXCR, storing one row per CDR3 protein. Of a few hundred thousand distinct CDR3 sequences in the sample, 9.5% to 10% were seen once. These data come from a study of identical twins. V dropped 5 bases and J dropped 6 bases, with 11 bases sitting between them. The CDR3 spans 12 residues. Germline assignment: CDR1 MNHEY and CDR2 SMNVEV (reference sequence). Study-wide results and caveats: Abundant beta clonotypes from cord blood had fewer insertions, unlike memory repertoires, which showed none.

In addition, the sample was reused for a study of yellow fever vaccine responses in identical twins.

This chain connects TRBV27 to TRBJ2-7, with D possibly being TRBD2 (6 bases). This clonotype originated in a woman younger than 30 in good health. The sample taken for sequencing was PBMCs. This CDR3 is CASSPGRLEQYF. The CDR3 nucleotides are TGTGCCAGCAGTCCGGGGAGGCTCGAGCAGTACTTC.